Shown below are 32 T cell receptor beta chains from a single sample sequenced in a study of blood T cell repertoires in COVID-19. The data were produced by immunoSEQ multiplex PCR, yet TCRdb's version contains in-frame clones alone and is incomplete. The data contain 150,000 to 200,000 clones, more than 75% of them singletons. The specimen sequenced was peripheral blood. The source of these receptors is a person aged 65-85 years with COVID-19, enrolled during active disease.

This chain connects TRBV7-9 to TRBJ1-1, with D perhaps TRBD1 (5 bases). Trimming took 1 base from V and 4 from J, leaving 10 bases between them. Germline V gene lookup returns CDR1 SEHNR and CDR2 FQNEAQ (reference sequence). CDR3 length: 14 amino acids. CDR3 protein: CASSLVGGGTEAFF. In DNA, the CDR3 is TGTGCCAGCAGCTTAGTGGGGGGAGGCACTGAAGCTTTCTTT.

This sequence joins TRBV2 and TRBJ2-5; TRBD2 might be the D (5 bases). This CDR3 is 14 amino acids long. V was trimmed by 3 bases and J by 4 bases, leaving 12 bases between them. Per germline, CDR1 SNHLY and CDR2 FYNNEI. CDR3: CASSESSSPETQYF. The DNA of the CDR3 is TGTGCCAGCAGTGAGTCCTCTAGCCCAGAGACCCAGTACTTC.

The chain recombines TRBV27 with TRBJ1-6, with TRBD1 as a possible D gene (6 bases). The germline V gene encodes CDR1 MNHEY and CDR2 SMNVEV (reference sequence). V lost 6 bases to trimming and J lost 6 bases, with 15 bases between them. This CDR3 region has 15 residues. The CDR3 nucleotides are TGTGCCAGCAGCCAAGTCGGACAGTCTAATTCACCCCTCCACTTT. As protein: CASSQVGQSNSPLHF.

This chain uses TRBV27 with TRBJ2-2, with D possibly matching TRBD1 (6 bases). The V gene lost 3 bases and the J gene lost 4 bases, with 15 bases spanning the gap. CDR1 MNHEY and CDR2 SMNVEV come from the germline V gene (reference sequence). There are 16 residues in the CDR3. The CDR3 loop is CASSLVASRGTGELFF. CDR3 DNA sequence: TGTGCCAGCAGTTTGGTGGCCAGCAGGGGCACCGGGGAGCTGTTTTTT.

This clone turned up a few times. The chain combines TRBV12-3 or TRBV12-4 with TRBJ1-2; D is unresolved. The CDR3 consists of 13 residues. The V end was cut by 5 bases, the J end by 8 bases, with 15 bases between. The CDR3 nucleotides are TGTGCCAGCAGTCAAACATGGACGGGGGGCTACACCTTC. Its translation: CASSQTWTGGYTF.

The V and J genes are TRBV27 and TRBJ2-7; 11 nucleotides agree with TRBD1. The germline V gene encodes CDR1 MNHEY and CDR2 SMNVEV (reference sequence). The V and J ends lost 6 bases and 5 bases, in that order; junction bases with no gene match: 6. The CDR3 sequence is 14 residues long. DNA of the CDR3: TGTGCCAGCAGAAAGGGACAGGGGGTCAACGAGCAGTACTTC. Encoded protein: CASRKGQGVNEQYF.

The gene calls are TRBV28 and TRBJ2-5; possible D gene TRBD1, 6 bases. Trimming pared 7 bases from V and 2 bases from J, leaving 17 bases between. Germline V gene sequence: CDR1 MDHEN, CDR2 SYDVKM. This CDR3 is built from 15 residues. CDR3 residues: CASTQGKGHQETQYF. Here the CDR3 DNA reads TGTGCCAGCACCCAGGGGAAGGGGCATCAAGAGACCCAGTACTTC.

The chain combines TRBV19 with TRBJ1-6, with 10 bases matching TRBD1. J lost 10 bases, V lost 5 bases, and 5 bases had no gene match. CDR3 length: 14 amino acids. CDR1 and CDR2 (germline): LNHDA, SQIVND (reference sequence). The CDR3, as DNA: TGTGCCAGTAGTCCCCGGGACAGGGGCTCACCCCTCCACTTT. Its protein product is CASSPRDRGSPLHF.

J is TRBJ1-4 and V is TRBV6-6; D gene ambiguous. The CDR3 spans 14 residues. V lost 6 bases to trimming and J lost 3 bases, with 11 bases between them. The germline gives CDR1 MNHNY, CDR2 SVGAGI (reference sequence). In DNA, the CDR3 is TGTGCCAGCAGCACCCAGGCCCCTAATGAAAAACTGTTTTTT. Translated: CASSTQAPNEKLFF.

V gene TRBV2 combines with J gene TRBJ2-5, with 8 bases that match TRBD1. V lost 7 bases to trimming and J lost 5 bases; unmatched junction nucleotides: 18. The germline CDR1 and CDR2 sequences are SNHLY and FYNNEI. The CDR3 covers 17 residues. The CDR3 spells CASTRGQGARLQETQYF. Here the CDR3 DNA reads TGTGCCAGCACTCGTGGGCAGGGGGCTCGACTTCAGGAGACCCAGTACTTC.

Here the CDR3 DNA reads TGTGCCAGCAGTGAAGCTGCCGCGTTGGAGCAGTACTTC. This encodes CASSEAAALEQYF. The chain links TRBV2 to TRBJ2-7; no clear D. CDR3 length equals 13 residues. Germline CDR1 and CDR2: SNHLY and FYNNEI. Trimming took off 0 bases at V and 7 bases at J, with 10 bases between the two ends. Variable domain in full (rest from reference TRBV2 and TRBJ2-7): EPEVTQTPSHQVTQMGQEVILRCVPISNHLYFYWYRQILGQKVEFLVSFYNNEISEKSEIFDDQFSVERPDGSNFTLKIRSTKLEDSAMYFCASSEAAALEQYFGPGTRLTVT.

V is TRBV2 and J is TRBJ2-7; the match to TRBD1 covers 8 bases. The CDR3 has 14 amino acids. Germline V lookup: CDR1 SNHLY, CDR2 FYNNEI. Germline trimming cut 4 bases from V and 4 bases from J; bases unmatched to any gene: 6. Here the CDR3 DNA reads TGTGCCAGCAGTGGGGGGACAGGCGAGTACGAGCAGTACTTC. Translated, it gives CASSGGTGEYEQYF.

The chain uses TRBV3-1 (or the pseudogene TRBV3-2) and TRBJ2-3, with D perhaps matching TRBD2 (7 bases). V was clipped by 11 bases and J by 2 bases, with 20 bases between them. This CDR3 comprises 15 residues. Germline loops: CDR1 LGHDT, CDR2 YNNKEL (reference sequence). CDR3 residues: CAGREPGHYTDTQYF. The CDR3 region has the DNA TGTGCCGGGAGGGAACCGGGACATTACACAGATACGCAGTATTTT.

This sequence joins TRBV4-2 and TRBJ1-2, with a tentative D call TRBD1 (5 bases). V gave up 0 bases and J gave up 3 bases, with 14 bases separating them. Germline V lookup: CDR1 LGHNA, CDR2 YNFKEQ. CDR3 length: 16 residues. CDR3 nucleotide sequence: TGTGCCAGCAGCCAAGATATTCGGACACTTTACTATGGCTACACCTTC. This codes for CASSQDIRTLYYGYTF.

This clone occurred a few times. This chain joins TRBV6-4 and TRBJ2-5; 9 nucleotides line up with TRBD2. The CDR3 spans 14 residues. Germline V CDR1 and CDR2: MRHNA, SNTAGT. Germline trimming cut 3 bases from V and 6 bases from J; bases unmatched to any gene: 5. CDR3 sequence: CASSEGGGAKTQYF. The CDR3 DNA is TGTGCCAGCAGTGAGGGCGGGGGGGCCAAGACCCAGTACTTC.

This chain links TRBV5-1 with TRBJ1-4; the D is unclear. V was cut by 5 bases and J by 8 bases, with 16 bases left in between. Germline V gene sequence: CDR1 SGHRS, CDR2 YFSETQ. CDR3 length equals 14 residues. CDR3 sequence reads: CASSVEGGYEKLFF. The CDR3 DNA follows: TGCGCCAGCAGTGTCGAGGGAGGATACGAAAAACTGTTTTTT.

J is TRBJ1-5 and V is TRBV28, with 8 bases identical to TRBD1. Germline values: CDR1 MDHEN, CDR2 SYDVKM. V lost 6 bases to trimming and J lost 2 bases; unmatched junction nucleotides: 3. The CDR3 is 14 amino acids. The CDR3 coding sequence is TGTGCCAGCAGGCCGACAGGGGGCAATCAGCCCCAGCATTTT. This sequence encodes CASRPTGGNQPQHF.

This clone showed up just a few times. The J gene is TRBJ2-1, the V gene TRBV27; D might be TRBD1 (5 bases). The V gene lost 7 bases and the J gene lost 7 bases, with 17 bases spanning the gap. The CDR3 is 14 amino acids. From germline, CDR1 is MNHEY and CDR2 SMNVEV (reference sequence). The CDR3 sequence: CASTQNPGRNEQFF. Here the CDR3 DNA reads TGTGCCAGCACCCAAAATCCAGGGCGGAATGAGCAGTTCTTC.

This sequence joins TRBV7-8 and TRBJ1-2, with TRBD1 matching 9 bases. Unmatched junction bases numbered 23, after V lost 5 bases and J lost 4 bases. The V gene's germline CDR1 is SGHVS and CDR2 FQNEAQ. This CDR3 comprises 20 residues. CDR3 nucleotide sequence: TGTGCCAGCAGCCCCCAGCCACGTGCGGGACAGGGCAAACCTTTCTATGGCTACACCTTC. Translation gives CASSPQPRAGQGKPFYGYTF.

The chain couples TRBV6-6 to TRBJ1-4; tentative D call: TRBD1 (5 bases). The ends were cut back, 5 bases at V and 6 bases at J, with 13 bases in the middle. Germline CDR1 MNHNY, CDR2 SVGAGI (reference sequence). The CDR3 covers 14 residues. The chain's CDR3 is CASSTLGVHEKLFF. CDR3 nucleotide sequence: TGTGCCAGCAGTACCCTAGGGGTTCATGAAAAACTGTTTTTT.

This chain uses TRBV7-2 with TRBJ2-3, with a tentative D call TRBD2 (7 bases). The CDR3 sequence is 14 residues long. Germline values: CDR1 SGHTA, CDR2 FQGNSA. V lost 3 bases and J 4 bases, leaving 11 bases between the germline ends. CDR3 DNA sequence: TGTGCCAGCAGCTTTAACGGGGGGCCAGATACGCAGTATTTT. Translating gives CASSFNGGPDTQYF. The variable domain in full, completed from reference TRBV7-2 and TRBJ2-3, reads GAGVSQSPSNKVTEKGKDVELRCDPISGHTALYWYRQSLGQGLEFLIYFQGNSAPDKSGLPSDRFSAERTGGSVSTLTIQRTQQEDSAVYLCASSFNGGPDTQYFGPGTRLTVL.

This chain connects TRBV7-2 to TRBJ2-4, with D perhaps matching TRBD2 (5 bases). V lost 2 bases and J lost 1, with 21 bases in between. The CDR3 has 19 amino acids. CDR1 and CDR2 (germline): SGHTA, FQGNSA. Here the CDR3 DNA reads TGTGCCAGCAGCTTATTCGGTTTATCGAGGGCTCTGGCCAAAAACATTCAGTACTTC. Its translation is CASSLFGLSRALAKNIQYF.

This clone was counted between two and nine times. This sample includes further DNA sequences coding for the same CDR3. The chain couples TRBV28 to TRBJ1-5, with D possibly TRBD1 on 5 matching bases. Germline CDR1 and CDR2: MDHEN and SYDVKM. The V gene lost 5 bases and the J gene lost 7 bases, with 12 bases spanning the gap. This CDR3 has 13 amino acids. The CDR3 sequence: CASSPGGEQPQHF. The CDR3 DNA reads as TGTGCCAGCAGTCCGGGGGGTGAACAGCCCCAGCATTTT.

Comment on this clone: Other DNA sequences from this sample encode an identical CDR3 as well. The V and J genes are TRBV19 and TRBJ2-1; D is uncertain. The CDR3 loop spans 11 amino acids. Germline assignment: CDR1 LNHDA and CDR2 SQIVND (reference sequence). The V gene lost 5 bases and the J gene lost 9 bases, with 8 bases spanning the gap. The CDR3 region has the DNA TGTGCCAGTAGTTCTCGCGGTGAGCAGTTCTTC. It yields the protein CASSSRGEQFF.

The chain joins TRBV3-1 (or the pseudogene TRBV3-2) to TRBJ2-3; 9 bases are shared with TRBD1. The CDR3 is 16 residues long. CDR1 and CDR2 (germline): LGHDT, YNNKEL (reference sequence). The trim removed 0 bases at V and 7 bases at J, leaving 8 bases unmatched. CDR3 sequence (DNA): TGTGCCAGCAGCCAAGATTTGGGACAGGGTAGGAATACGCAGTATTTT. It yields the protein CASSQDLGQGRNTQYF.

The chain combines TRBV6-6 with TRBJ2-2; tentative D call: TRBD2 (5 bases). Germline CDR1 reads MNHNY; CDR2 reads SVGAGI (reference sequence). V shed 9 bases and J shed 6 bases, with 20 bases lying between them. CDR3 length: 15 amino acids. The CDR3 nucleotides read TGTGCCAGTCTCCCACCGGGGTTAAAGGCCGGGGAGCTGTTTTTT. It translates to CASLPPGLKAGELFF.

This chain uses TRBV5-1 with TRBJ2-5; D is unresolved. This CDR3 has 14 residues. V dropped 0 bases and J dropped 1 base, with 7 bases sitting between them. Germline V gives CDR1 SGHRS, CDR2 YFSETQ. CDR3 nucleotide sequence: TGCGCCAGCAGCTTGGCACAGCTCCAAGAGACCCAGTACTTC. As protein: CASSLAQLQETQYF. Using reference TRBV5-1 and TRBJ2-5 for the parts outside the CDR3, the full variable domain is KAGVTQTPRYLIKTRGQQVTLSCSPISGHRSVSWYQQTPGQGLQFLFEYFSETQRNKGNFPGRFSGRQFSNSRSEMNVSTLELGDSALYLCASSLAQLQETQYFGPGTRLLVL.

The table lists this clone with a count of one. The germline gene is not matched at one end of the junction; a read error may be the cause. The CDR3 sequence is CSPTGTGIIPF. The DNA of the CDR3 is TGCAGCCCGACCGGGACAGGAATCATCCCATTC. The chain carries TRBV29-1 and TRBJ1-2; 8 positions match TRBD1. The CDR3 spans 11 residues. The germline CDR1 and CDR2 sequences are SQVTM and ANQGSEA.

V is TRBV6-1 and J is TRBJ1-6; D gene ambiguous. From germline, CDR1 is MNHNS and CDR2 SASEGT. This CDR3 is built from 14 residues. Trimming left V 5 bases short and J 7 bases short, with 12 bases between. CDR3 nucleotide sequence: TGTGCCAGCAGTTTTGGAGGAGTCAATTCACCCCTCCACTTT. The encoded protein is CASSFGGVNSPLHF.

The genes are TRBV7-2 and TRBJ1-2; D unclear. V was pared by 2 bases and J by 7 bases, with 11 bases between. Germline lookup yields CDR1 SGHTA and CDR2 FQGNSA. The CDR3 has 13 amino acids. The CDR3 reads CASSLQVTAGYTF. As DNA, the CDR3 is TGTGCCAGCAGCTTACAGGTTACCGCTGGCTACACCTTC.

This chain connects TRBV6-2 or TRBV6-3 to TRBJ2-5; D is possibly TRBD1 (7 bases). The CDR3 sequence is 16 residues long. The V and J ends lost 6 bases and 2 bases respectively, with 19 bases between them. Germline V gene data show CDR1 as MNHEY and CDR2 as SVGEGT. CDR3 DNA sequence: TGTGCCAGCAGCGCCTCGAACAGGGGAGGACAAGAGACCCAGTACTTC. Translated: CASSASNRGGQETQYF.

The sample holds one count of this clone. The rearrangement links TRBV7-2 to TRBJ1-5; D uncertain. This CDR3 is 15 amino acids long. Germline CDR1 is SGHTA and CDR2 is FQGNSA. V dropped 3 bases and J dropped 1 base, with 10 bases sitting between them. The CDR3 nucleotides read TGTGCCAGCAGCTTCGGCCTACAGAGCAATCAGCCCCAGCATTTT. As protein: CASSFGLQSNQPQHF.